This T cell receptor beta chain is drawn from a study of identical twins listed by TCRdb under 2016. Background for the entire study: To test whether fetal clonotypes persist, the study used deep sequencing on TCR alpha and beta repertoires from monozygotic twins, unrelated adults of various ages, and cord blood. Replicate twin experiments were performed at different times using different library preparation protocols to rule out contamination.

As for this clonotype: The antigen it binds to is not known. Within one base of it there is no much larger clone, and no base qualities were kept.

The library was made by 5' RACE. Data came from an Illumina HiSeq 2000. Template switching added a universal primer binding site, and the final cDNA carried a unique molecular identifier that allowed TCR cDNA molecules to be counted accurately. Specific primers in the conserved constant-segment region were used to synthesize first-strand cDNA for TCR alpha and beta chains. To control for contamination, each cDNA library was double barcoded with a SMART-Mk sample barcode plus Illumina barcodes. TruSeq adapter sequences and Illumina sample barcodes were added in two successive PCR steps. Sequencing of the TCR alpha and beta cDNA libraries was done on the Illumina HiSeq platform using custom primers. The paper's processing steps were these. Unique molecular identifiers were extracted from raw reads with MiGEC, and CDR3 positions were determined with MiXCR. Recombination models were inferred per individual with the repgenHMM and IGoR tools using an EM algorithm. The tcR package in R was used for shared clonotype analysis, with sharing normalized by the product of cloneset sizes. To study raw recombination free of thymic and clonal selection effects, out-of-frame nonproductive sequences were analyzed. Using fastp trimming at Q25 and MiXCR clonotype assembly, TCRdb reanalyzed the public sequencing data and kept in-frame beta chains. Each record represents a unique CDR3 protein, reported with the most common genes and DNA among its rows. The V and J calls follow TCRdb's processing rather than the paper's. The sample table shows 700,000 or so distinct CDR3 sequences, and 8.5% to 9% are seen once. In total, the top ten clones hold roughly 0.97% of the sample.

All donors were healthy Caucasians. Three pairs of female monozygotic twins, all aged about 18 to 30 years, made up the twin cohort. RNA for TCR libraries was isolated from peripheral blood mononuclear cells. Reading from cysteine to phenylalanine, the CDR3 counts 16 amino acids. The sequence is cut down to CDR3 DNA, 48 bases in frame from base 1. Trimming accounts for 4 bases at V and 5 bases at J, while the number of junction bases matched to no gene is 12. CDR1 SGHDN and CDR2 FVKESK were looked up in the germline V gene. Overall results and qualifications from the work: In monozygotic twins, recombination models systematically underestimated out-of-frame TCR alpha sharing, but the models matched the sharing seen between unrelated individuals. Compared with coincidental sharing between unrelated individuals, out-of-frame TCR alpha sequences shared between twins showed an excess of sequences with low generation probability. Fewer insertions were carried by abundant cord blood beta clonotypes, a similar but weaker trend appeared in young adult naive repertoires, and no such trend appeared in memory repertoires. Invariant T cells such as MAIT and iNKT could partly confound zero-insertion analyses, although diverse VJ usage argued against such confounding for most clonotypes. Conclusions relied on cross-sectional statistical analysis, since the same donors could not be followed over many years. A weaker excess of twin sharing was found in beta out-of-frame sequences because the signal-to-noise ratio was lowered by fewer shared sequences.

These data were also filed under a second study, of yellow fever vaccine responses in identical twins. The second study's paper adds: The T cell response to vaccination in identical twins was reported by the authors to appear partly convergent and partly personalized. In the study, vaccine-responding T cell clones were precisely tracked in identical twins.

This chain is built from TRBV14 and TRBJ1-1; TRBD1 agrees with 8 junctional bases. Specimen: PBMCs. The origin of this receptor is a woman aged 18-35 years in good health. The CDR3 region reads CASSRSGQGAITEAFF. DNA sequence: TGTGCCAGCAGCCGCAGTGGGCAGGGGGCAATAACTGAAGCTTTCTTT.